The 21 T cell receptor beta chains reported below all come from one sample, sequenced in a study of molecular identifiers for immune sequencing clone quantification. TCRdb used MiXCR to reprocess the PCR reads, holding one entry per CDR3 protein. The data show a few hundred thousand distinct CDR3 sequences, with about 23% seen just once and about 0.73% held by the top ten. The source material was naive CD8+ T cells from blood, with Jurkat cell RNA spiked in. Documented subset: FACS-sorted CD8+CD4-CCR7+CD45RA+ naive T cells. Source of these receptors: a human donor in good health. Some libraries in this study had Jurkat cell RNA spiked in.

This clonotype was picked up a small number of times. J is TRBJ2-5 and V is TRBV6-1; D call uncertain. The V and J ends lost 3 bases and 6 bases respectively, with 14 bases between them. Germline V gene sequence: CDR1 MNHNS, CDR2 SASEGT. CDR3 length equals 14 residues. DNA for the CDR3: TGTGCCAGCAGTGATGGGCCAAACGGAAAGACCCAGTACTTC. It translates to CASSDGPNGKTQYF.

This clonotype has a handful of counts. This chain joins TRBV28 and TRBJ2-7; D is uncertain. Trimming shortened V by 8 bases and J by 2 bases, and 13 bases separated the two germline ends. Germline V gene sequence: CDR1 MDHEN, CDR2 SYDVKM. There are 13 residues in the CDR3. CDR3 in DNA: TGTGCCAGCGCCGACGGACCCACCTACGAGCAGTACTTC. Translating gives CASADGPTYEQYF.

This chain uses TRBV20-1 with TRBJ2-7; D may be TRBD1 (6 bases). Germline CDR1 is DFQATT and CDR2 is SNEGSKA (reference sequence). The CDR3 is 14 amino acids. The V and J ends lost 3 bases and 6 bases respectively, with 18 bases between them. The CDR3 region is CSASRGRGFGEQYF. CDR3 DNA: TGCAGTGCTAGCAGAGGCAGGGGTTTTGGCGAGCAGTACTTC.

This chain joins TRBV23-1 and TRBJ2-5, with 9 bases that match TRBD1. TRBV23-1 is an open reading frame, and its role is uncertain. This CDR3 contains 18 residues. V shed 1 base, J shed 4 bases, and the junction held 13 bases outside the gene matches. As DNA, the CDR3 is TGCGCCAGCAGTCAATGGTTTCCGGGACAGGGTCGTCGAGAGACCCAGTACTTC. Translating it yields CASSQWFPGQGRRETQYF.

This clonotype was seen only a few times. The chain is built from TRBV6-6 and TRBJ2-3, with D hard to call. Germline values: CDR1 MNHNY, CDR2 SVGAGI (reference sequence). Trimming took 5 bases from V and 5 from J, leaving 17 bases between them. CDR3 length: 15 amino acids. The CDR3 loop is CASSPLGPEGDTQYF. As DNA, the CDR3 is TGTGCCAGCAGTCCGCTCGGCCCCGAAGGAGATACGCAGTATTTT.

A remark on this clonotype: Mismatch with germline at one junction end may stem from a read error. The chain combines TRBV7-9 with TRBJ1-1, with unresolved D. The CDR3 has 15 amino acids. The V gene's germline CDR1 is SEHNR and CDR2 FQNEAQ (reference sequence). CDR3 sequence reads: CANSSFVDANTEAFF. CDR3 nucleotides: TGTGCCAACAGCTCATTCGTGGACGCCAACACTGAAGCTTTCTTT.

This clonotype was detected a few times. The CDR3 sequence is CASSRQGGQETQYF. CDR3 DNA: TGTGCCAGCAGTCGGCAGGGAGGCCAAGAGACCCAGTACTTC. This sequence joins TRBV12-3 or TRBV12-4 and TRBJ2-5, with D perhaps TRBD2 (6 bases). The V end was cut by 5 bases, the J end by 1 base, with 11 bases between. The CDR3 extends over 14 amino acids.

About this clonotype itself: A read error may produce the germline difference seen at one junction end. This sequence joins TRBV28 and TRBJ1-2, with 7 bases matching TRBD1. The CDR3 covers 15 residues. Per the germline V gene, CDR1 is MDHEN and CDR2 is SYDVKM. The CDR3 region is CACSPSTGSYCGYTF. The DNA for the CDR3 is TGTGCCTGCAGTCCCTCGACAGGGTCGTACTGTGGCTACACCTTC.

This clonotype has only a few counts. The rearrangement uses TRBV3-1 and TRBJ2-2, with D perhaps TRBD2 (6 bases). Germline CDR1 reads LGHDT; CDR2 reads YNNKEL (reference sequence). V gave up 4 bases and J gave up 8 bases, with 17 bases separating them. The CDR3 is 15 residues long. In DNA form, the CDR3 reads TGTGCCAGCAGCCCAATGGACTACACGGAAGGGGAGCTGTTTTTT. Translating gives CASSPMDYTEGELFF.

The J gene is TRBJ2-2, the V gene TRBV14; D gene unclear. CDR3 length: 13 residues. Trimming shortened V by 0 bases and J by 6 bases, and 5 bases separated the two germline ends. The V gene's germline CDR1 is SGHDN and CDR2 FVKESK. The CDR3 spells CASSQDRPGELFF. The CDR3 nucleotides read TGTGCCAGCAGCCAAGATAGGCCCGGGGAGCTGTTTTTT. Drawing the rest from reference TRBV14 and TRBJ2-2, the complete variable domain is EAGVTQFPSHSVIEKGQTVTLRCDPISGHDNLYWYRRVMGKEIKFLLHFVKESKQDESGMPNNRFLAERTGGTYSTLKVQPAELEDSGVYFCASSQDRPGELFFGEGSRLTVL.

At least ten counts were recorded for this clonotype. CDR3 protein: CASSVTGTDTQYF. For the CDR3, the DNA is TGTGCCAGCAGCGTAACAGGGACAGATACGCAGTATTTT. This chain joins TRBV9 and TRBJ2-3, with a possible D match to TRBD1 (6 bases). Germline V gene lookup returns CDR1 SGDLS and CDR2 YYNGEE. Trimming cost V 1 base and J 3 bases, with 6 bases left between them. The CDR3 length is 13 residues. Filled out from reference TRBV9 and TRBJ2-3, the complete variable domain reads DSGVTQTPKHLITATGQRVTLRCSPRSGDLSVYWYQQSLDQGLQFLIQYYNGEERAKGNILERFSAQQFPDLHSELNLSSLELGDSALYFCASSVTGTDTQYFGPGTRLTVL.

V gene TRBV7-9 combines with J gene TRBJ2-1; 7 bases are shared with TRBD2. CDR3 length equals 16 residues. Germline V gene data show CDR1 as SEHNR and CDR2 as FQNEAQ (reference sequence). V lost 5 bases, J lost 4 bases, and 11 bases stayed unmatched. The CDR3 spells CASSQRAGSRYNEQFF. For the CDR3, the DNA is TGTGCCAGCAGCCAAAGAGCGGGATCCAGGTACAATGAGCAGTTCTTC.

To note about this clonotype: A much larger clone is a single base away; this may be a read error. V is TRBV7-8 and J is TRBJ1-4; TRBD1 aligns across 7 bases. Germline CDR1 and CDR2: SGHVS and FQNEAQ. CDR3 length: 15 amino acids. CDR3 amino acids: CASSPGQASNENLFF. CDR3 bases: TGTGCCAGCAGCCCCGGACAGGCTAGTAATGAAAACCTGTTTTTT.

A single count supports this clonotype. One end of the junction is discordant with germline, which a read error may explain. The rearrangement links TRBV3-1 to TRBJ1-3, with 7 bases lining up with TRBD1. Germline V gene sequence: CDR1 LGHDT, CDR2 YNNKEL (reference sequence). The CDR3 spans 16 residues. The CDR3, as DNA: TGTGCCCGCAGCCAAGCCGCCAGGGGGGTAGGAAACACCATATATTTT. Amino acids: CARSQAARGVGNTIYF.

Remarks on this clonotype: This could be a read error, since a much larger clone is one nucleotide away. The chain employs TRBV29-1 and TRBJ1-1; 9 bases line up with TRBD1. The CDR3 extends over 15 amino acids. The germline V gene has CDR1 SQVTM and CDR2 ANQGSEA. The ends lost 5 bases at V and 6 bases at J; junction bases unmatched: 13. CDR3 loop: CSVSGQGRGVPEAFF. The CDR3 DNA reads TGCAGCGTTTCGGGACAGGGACGGGGTGTCCCTGAAGCTTTCTTT.

Only a few counts were recorded for this clonotype. In DNA, the CDR3 is TGTGCCAGCACCCTAGGCAGGGTTCAGCCCCAGCATTTT. Protein: CASTLGRVQPQHF. The V gene is TRBV12-3 or TRBV12-4, the J gene TRBJ1-5, with D possibly matching TRBD1 (5 bases). V lost 7 bases and J lost 6, with 13 bases in between. This CDR3 region has 13 residues.

There are a few counts of this clonotype. The chain combines TRBV20-1 with TRBJ2-7, with 14 bases lining up with TRBD2. Germline lookup yields CDR1 DFQATT and CDR2 SNEGSKA (reference sequence). Germline trimming cut 4 bases from V and 4 bases from J; bases unmatched to any gene: 6. There are 15 residues in the CDR3. The CDR3 loop is CSATPTSGRVYEQYF. CDR3 DNA: TGCAGTGCTACTCCGACTAGCGGGAGGGTTTACGAGCAGTACTTC.

This clonotype was observed a few times. J is TRBJ2-1 and V is TRBV5-4; TRBD2 matches at 9 bases. There are 14 residues in the CDR3. Trimming removed 2 bases from V and 7 bases from J; junction bases left unmatched: 4. Germline loops: CDR1 SGHNT, CDR2 YYREEE (reference sequence). CDR3 bases: TGTGCCAGCAGCTTTTCAGCGGGAGGAAATGAGCAGTTCTTC. Translated, it gives CASSFSAGGNEQFF.

This clonotype was counted at least ten times. The chain couples TRBV28 to TRBJ2-5; 12 bases agree with TRBD1. The CDR3 has 17 amino acids. From germline, CDR1 is MDHEN and CDR2 SYDVKM. V lost 0 bases, J lost 5 bases, and 7 bases stayed unmatched. CDR3 sequence: CASSLWERGQGAETQYF. CDR3 DNA sequence: TGTGCCAGCAGTTTATGGGAGCGGGGACAGGGGGCTGAGACCCAGTACTTC.

Comments on this clonotype: A much larger clone differs by one base, so this may be a read error. The chain uses TRBV4-3 and TRBJ1-1; no firm D call. This CDR3 has 13 amino acids. Per germline, CDR1 LGHNA and CDR2 YSLEER. The CDR3 is CAGSQGWGTEAFF. CDR3 in DNA: TGCGCCGGCAGCCAAGGTTGGGGCACTGAAGCTTTCTTT.

About this clonotype: A much bigger clone sits one base away, suggesting this may be a read error. This chain connects TRBV7-9 to TRBJ2-2; no clear D gene. Germline CDR1 reads SEHNR; CDR2 reads FQNEAQ (reference sequence). The CDR3 spans 15 residues. V was clipped by 6 bases and J by 3 bases, with 14 bases between them. The chain's CDR3 is CASRDPFADTGELFF. The CDR3 DNA reads as TGTGCCAGCAGGGACCCGTTCGCGGACACCGGGGAGCTGTTTTTT.